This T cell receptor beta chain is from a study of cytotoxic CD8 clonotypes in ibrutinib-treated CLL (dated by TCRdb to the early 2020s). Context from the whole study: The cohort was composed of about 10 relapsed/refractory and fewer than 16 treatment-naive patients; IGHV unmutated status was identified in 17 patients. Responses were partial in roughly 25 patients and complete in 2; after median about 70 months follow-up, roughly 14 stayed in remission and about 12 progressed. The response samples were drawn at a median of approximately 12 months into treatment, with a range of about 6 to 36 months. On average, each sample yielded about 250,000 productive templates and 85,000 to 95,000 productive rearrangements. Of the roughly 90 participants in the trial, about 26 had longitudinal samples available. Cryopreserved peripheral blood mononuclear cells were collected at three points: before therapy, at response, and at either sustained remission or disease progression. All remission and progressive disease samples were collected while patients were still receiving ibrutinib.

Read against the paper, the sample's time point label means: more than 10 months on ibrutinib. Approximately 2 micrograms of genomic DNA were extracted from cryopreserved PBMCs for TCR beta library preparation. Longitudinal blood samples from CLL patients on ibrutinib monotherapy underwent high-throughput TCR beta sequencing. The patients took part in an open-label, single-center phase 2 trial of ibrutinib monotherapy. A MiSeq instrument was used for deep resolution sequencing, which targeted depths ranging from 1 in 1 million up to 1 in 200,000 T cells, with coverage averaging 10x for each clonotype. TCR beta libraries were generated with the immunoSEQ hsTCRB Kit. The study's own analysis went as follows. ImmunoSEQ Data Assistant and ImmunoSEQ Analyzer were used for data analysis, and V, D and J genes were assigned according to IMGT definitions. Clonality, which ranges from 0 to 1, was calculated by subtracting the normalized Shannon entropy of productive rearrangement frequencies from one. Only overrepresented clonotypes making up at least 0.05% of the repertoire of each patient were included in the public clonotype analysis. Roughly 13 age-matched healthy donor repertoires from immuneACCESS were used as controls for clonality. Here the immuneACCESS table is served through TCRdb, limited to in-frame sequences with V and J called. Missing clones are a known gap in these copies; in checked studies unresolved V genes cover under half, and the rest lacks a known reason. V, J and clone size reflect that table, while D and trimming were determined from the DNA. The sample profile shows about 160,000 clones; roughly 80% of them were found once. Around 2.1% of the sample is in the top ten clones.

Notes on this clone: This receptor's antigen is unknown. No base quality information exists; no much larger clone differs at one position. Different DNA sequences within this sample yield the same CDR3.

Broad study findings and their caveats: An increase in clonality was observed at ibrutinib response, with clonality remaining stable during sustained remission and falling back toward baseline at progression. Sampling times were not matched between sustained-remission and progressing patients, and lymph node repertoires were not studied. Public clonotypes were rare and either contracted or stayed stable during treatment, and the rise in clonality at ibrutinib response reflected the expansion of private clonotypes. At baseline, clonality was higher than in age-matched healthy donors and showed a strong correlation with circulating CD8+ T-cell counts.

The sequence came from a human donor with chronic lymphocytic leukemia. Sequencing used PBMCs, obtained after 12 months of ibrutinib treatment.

The bases are TGTGCCAGCAGCTCTTCATCCTACAATGAGCAGTTCTTC. This encodes CASSSSSYNEQFF. The rearranged segments are TRBV7-3 and TRBJ2-1; too little of a D gene remains to name it. Its CDR3 holds 13 amino acids, cysteine through phenylalanine. Only the CDR3 region is kept as DNA, spanning 39 bases read in frame from base 1. V is clipped by 4 bases and J by 1 base, and the sequence between their germline boundaries is 5 bases long. CDR1 and CDR2 (SGHTA, FQGTGA) derive from the germline V gene.